This TCR beta chain was found in a study of cytomegalovirus exposure and HLA in healthy donors. Overall study findings and caveats: Data from an earlier analysis indicated that most TCR beta V segments were productive either about 90% or about 30% of the time. Presence/absence analyses assumed roughly uniform sequencing depth across donors, which may not hold.

V dropped 0 bases and J dropped 5 bases, with 10 bases sitting between them. The CDR3 spans 15 residues. Germline V gene data show CDR1 as LNHNV and CDR2 as YYDKDF (reference sequence). A remark on this clone: No antigen is known for it.

The PCR used 60 Vbeta and 13 Jbeta primers. Measured with immunoSEQ multiplex PCR; TCRdb has only the in-frame clones, and not every one. The repertoire has more than 100,000 clones, over 50% of them found once; the top ten carry approximately 8.5%. The sequenced material came from PBMCs. This chain uses TRBV15 with TRBJ2-2, with D uncertain. This sequence was found in a woman aged 40 to 49 in good health and CMV-seropositive. CDR3 nucleotide sequence: TGTGCCACCAGCAGAGATCGTAAAGCAACCGGGGAGCTGTTTTTT. Translating gives CATSRDRKATGELFF.